The rows below give T cell receptor beta chains drawn from one sample of a study of blood T cell repertoires in COVID-19. The repertoire was sequenced with immunoSEQ multiplex PCR; TCRdb's copy has only in-frame clones and lacks some. The sample has some 180,000 clones, approximately 80% seen once. Sequenced material: PBMCs or T cells enriched from blood (not recorded which). The receptors come from a man aged 60 to 69 who had been exposed to COVID-19. Both conserved end residues are part of each CDR3. The order of the fields is V gene, J gene, D gene, CDR3 protein. A D gene is named only where the DNA matches it firmly.

TRBV18	TRBJ2-5	TRBD1	CASSPLGGGLGETQYF
TRBV4-3	TRBJ1-5	.	CASSLRLDQPQHF
TRBV27	TRBJ2-7	.	CASSSPHYEQYF
TRBV7-2	TRBJ1-2	.	CASSSRGDGYTF
TRBV28	TRBJ1-1	.	CASSPPAGVAEAFF
TRBV3-1/TRBV3-2	TRBJ2-1	.	CASSPNLQGKQFF
TRBV19	TRBJ2-2	TRBD2	CASNPTSGSSYTGELFF
TRBV14	TRBJ1-1	TRBD1	CASSRQGGHTEAFF
TRBV30	TRBJ1-5	.	CAWSVTGRGNLNQPQHF
TRBV20-1	TRBJ2-7	.	CSASFDSSYEQYF
TRBV5-1	TRBJ2-2	TRBD2	CASSLLAGGNTGELFF
TRBV4-3	TRBJ1-5	.	CASSQAGGRQPQHF
TRBV4-1	TRBJ1-1	TRBD1	CASSKPGQMNTEAFF
TRBV19	TRBJ2-7	.	CATRGPGASSYEQYF
TRBV9	TRBJ2-7	.	CASSSGGSGYEQYF
TRBV7-8	TRBJ1-3	.	CASSLARWQSSGNTIYF
TRBV27	TRBJ1-3	TRBD1	CASKDRAGGNTIYF
TRBV4-3	TRBJ1-4	.	CASSQGTASTNEKLFF
TRBV7-9	TRBJ2-5	.	CASSSQFRTDTQETQYF
TRBV10-3	TRBJ2-5	.	CAISAGGWETQYF
TRBV9	TRBJ2-1	TRBD2	CASSVSTSGQGEQFF
TRBV29-1	TRBJ2-7	TRBD1	CSVEVLTHGQGRYEQYF
TRBV5-8	TRBJ2-7	TRBD1	CASSPRFGTGLYEQYF
TRBV30	TRBJ2-1	.	CAWKNRAQKEQFF
TRBV9	TRBJ1-2	.	CASSAGAGPKLNYGYTF
TRBV7-8	TRBJ2-5	.	CASSLAQGRGTQYF
TRBV7-6	TRBJ2-1	.	CASSPAGSPNEQFF
TRBV5-4	TRBJ1-5	TRBD1	CASSRTGGLDQPQHF
TRBV11-3	TRBJ2-7	.	CASSQTRVHEQYF
TRBV7-9	TRBJ2-3	.	CASSPGGRGDADTQYF
TRBV7-9	TRBJ1-5	TRBD1	CASSSDRGNQPQHF
TRBV7-9	TRBJ1-1	TRBD1	CASSWTGGFTEAFF
TRBV19	TRBJ2-5	TRBD2	CASSNPGLAGGETQYF
TRBV14	TRBJ1-4	.	CASSLRVGEKLFF
TRBV5-1	TRBJ1-2	TRBD1	CASSLLLGTATSNYGYTF